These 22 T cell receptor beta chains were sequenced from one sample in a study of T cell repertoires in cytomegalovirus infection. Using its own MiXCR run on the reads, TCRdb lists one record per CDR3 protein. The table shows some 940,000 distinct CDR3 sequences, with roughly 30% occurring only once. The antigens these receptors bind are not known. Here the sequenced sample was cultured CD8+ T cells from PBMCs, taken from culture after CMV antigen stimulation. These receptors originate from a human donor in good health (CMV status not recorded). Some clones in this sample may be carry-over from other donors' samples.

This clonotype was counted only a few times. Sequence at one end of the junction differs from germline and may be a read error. The CDR3 reads CASRLGSREYF. CDR3 coding DNA: TGTGCCAGCAGGTTGGGAAGCCGAGAGTACTTC. The gene calls are TRBV5-4 and TRBJ2-7; D is ambiguous. From germline, CDR1 is SGHNT and CDR2 YYREEE (reference sequence). There are 11 residues in the CDR3.

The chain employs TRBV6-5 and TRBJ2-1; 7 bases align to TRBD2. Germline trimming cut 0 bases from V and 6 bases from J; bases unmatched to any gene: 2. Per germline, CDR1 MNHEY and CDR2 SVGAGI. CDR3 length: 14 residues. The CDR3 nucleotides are TGTGCCAGCAGTTACTCGGGGGGGGGCAATGAGCAGTTCTTC. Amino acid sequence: CASSYSGGGNEQFF.

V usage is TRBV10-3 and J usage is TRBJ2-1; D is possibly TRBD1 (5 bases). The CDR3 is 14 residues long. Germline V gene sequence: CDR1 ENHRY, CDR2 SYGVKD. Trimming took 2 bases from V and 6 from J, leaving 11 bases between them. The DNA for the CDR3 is TGTGCCATCAGTGAGGGACAAGCTACCAATGAGCAGTTCTTC. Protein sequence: CAISEGQATNEQFF.

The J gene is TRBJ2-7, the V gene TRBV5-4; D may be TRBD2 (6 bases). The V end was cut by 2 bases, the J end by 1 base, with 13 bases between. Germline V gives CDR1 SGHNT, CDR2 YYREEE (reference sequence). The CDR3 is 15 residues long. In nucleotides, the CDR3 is TGTGCCAGCAGCTTCCGGGACGGAGGGTCCTACGAGCAGTACTTC. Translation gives CASSFRDGGSYEQYF.

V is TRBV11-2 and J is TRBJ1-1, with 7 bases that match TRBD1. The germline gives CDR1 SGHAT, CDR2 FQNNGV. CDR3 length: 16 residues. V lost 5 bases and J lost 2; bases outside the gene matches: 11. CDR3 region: CASSPWTGDLNTEAFF. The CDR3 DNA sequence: TGTGCCAGCAGCCCTTGGACAGGAGACCTAAACACTGAAGCTTTCTTT.

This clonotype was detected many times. The CDR3 DNA reads TGTGCCAGCAGCCCCCGGACAGGGGGCAACACTGAAGCTTTCTTT. Its translation is CASSPRTGGNTEAFF. The chain couples TRBV12-3 or TRBV12-4 to TRBJ1-1, with TRBD1 identical over 11 bases. V shed 6 bases and J 2 bases; nucleotides not matched to a gene: 5. The CDR3 runs to 15 residues.

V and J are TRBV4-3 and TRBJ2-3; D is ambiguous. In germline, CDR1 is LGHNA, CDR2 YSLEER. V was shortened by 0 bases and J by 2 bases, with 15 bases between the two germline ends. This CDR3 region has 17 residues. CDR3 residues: CASSQDNSLEFTDTQYF. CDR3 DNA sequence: TGCGCCAGCAGCCAAGACAACAGCCTAGAGTTCACAGATACGCAGTATTTT.

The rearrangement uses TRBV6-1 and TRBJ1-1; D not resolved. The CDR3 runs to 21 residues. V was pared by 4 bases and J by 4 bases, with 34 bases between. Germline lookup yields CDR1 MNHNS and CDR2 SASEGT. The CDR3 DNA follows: TGTGCCAGCAGTGGAGTTCCAGTGGATGCGTTAAGACTCGGGTTCAGCACTGAAGCTTTCTTT. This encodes CASSGVPVDALRLGFSTEAFF.

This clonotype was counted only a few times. In nucleotides, the CDR3 is TGTGCCAGCAGCTTGGCAGGGGTTTGGCTCCAGCCCCAGCATTTT. It encodes CASSLAGVWLQPQHF. The chain joins TRBV5-6 to TRBJ1-5, with D possibly TRBD1 on 6 matching bases. The ends were cut back, 0 bases at V and 7 bases at J, with 14 bases in the middle. The length of the CDR3 is 15 residues. CDR1 is SGHDT, CDR2 YYEEEE, per germline. Together with reference TRBV5-6 and TRBJ1-5, the CDR3 gives the full variable domain: DAGVTQSPTHLIKTRGQQVTLRCSPKSGHDTVSWYQQALGQGPQFIFQYYEEEERQRGNFPDRFSGHQFPNYSSELNVNALLLGDSALYLCASSLAGVWLQPQHFGDGTRLSIL.

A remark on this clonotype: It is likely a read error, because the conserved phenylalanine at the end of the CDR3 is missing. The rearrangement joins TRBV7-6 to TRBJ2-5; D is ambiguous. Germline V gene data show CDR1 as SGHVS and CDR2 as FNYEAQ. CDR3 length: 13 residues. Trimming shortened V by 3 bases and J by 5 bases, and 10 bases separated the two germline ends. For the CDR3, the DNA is TGTGCCAGCAGCTTCGACATCCGTGAGACCCAGTACTCC. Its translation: CASSFDIRETQYS.

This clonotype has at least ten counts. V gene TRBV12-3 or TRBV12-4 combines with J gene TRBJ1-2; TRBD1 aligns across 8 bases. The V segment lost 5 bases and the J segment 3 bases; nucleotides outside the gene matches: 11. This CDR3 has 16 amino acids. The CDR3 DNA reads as TGTGCCAGCAGTCCAGACAGGGGCCGGGGTGACTATGGCTACACCTTC. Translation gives CASSPDRGRGDYGYTF.

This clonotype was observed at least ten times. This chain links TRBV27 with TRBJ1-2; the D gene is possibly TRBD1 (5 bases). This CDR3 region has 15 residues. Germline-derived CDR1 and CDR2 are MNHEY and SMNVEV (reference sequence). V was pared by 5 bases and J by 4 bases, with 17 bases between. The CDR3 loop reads CASSGQGGVTYGYTF. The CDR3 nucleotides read TGTGCCAGCAGTGGCCAGGGAGGCGTTACCTATGGCTACACCTTC.

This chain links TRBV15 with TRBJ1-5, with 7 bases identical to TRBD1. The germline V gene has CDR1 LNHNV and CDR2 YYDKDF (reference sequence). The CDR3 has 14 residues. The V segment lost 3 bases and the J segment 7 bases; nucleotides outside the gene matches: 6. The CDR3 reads CATSSHRGQQPQHF. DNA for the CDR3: TGTGCCACCAGCAGCCACAGGGGCCAGCAGCCCCAGCATTTT.

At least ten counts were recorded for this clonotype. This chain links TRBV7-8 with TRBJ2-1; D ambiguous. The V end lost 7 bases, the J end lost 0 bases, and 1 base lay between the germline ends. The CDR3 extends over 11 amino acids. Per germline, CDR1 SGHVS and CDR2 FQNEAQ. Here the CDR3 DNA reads TGTGCCAGCACCTCCTACAATGAGCAGTTCTTC. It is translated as CASTSYNEQFF.

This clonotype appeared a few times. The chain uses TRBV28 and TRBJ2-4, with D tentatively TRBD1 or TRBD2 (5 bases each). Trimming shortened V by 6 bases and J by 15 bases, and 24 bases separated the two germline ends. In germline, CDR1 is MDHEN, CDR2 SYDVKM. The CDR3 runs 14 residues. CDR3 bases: TGTGCCAGCAGCCACCAAGGGGACCGGGTTGGATCGTACTTC. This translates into CASSHQGDRVGSYF. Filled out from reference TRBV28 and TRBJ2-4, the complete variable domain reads DVKVTQSSRYLVKRTGEKVFLECVQDMDHENMFWYRQDPGLGLRLIYFSYDVKMKEKGDIPEGYSVSREKKERFSLILESASTNQTSMYLCASSHQGDRVGSYFGAGTRLSVL.

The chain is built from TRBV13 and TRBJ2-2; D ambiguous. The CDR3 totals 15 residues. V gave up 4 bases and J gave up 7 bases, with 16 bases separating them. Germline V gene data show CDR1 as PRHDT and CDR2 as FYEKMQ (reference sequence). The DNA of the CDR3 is TGTGCCAGCAGCTCCGCCCCCGGACCCCACGGGGAGCTGTTTTTT. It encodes CASSSAPGPHGELFF.

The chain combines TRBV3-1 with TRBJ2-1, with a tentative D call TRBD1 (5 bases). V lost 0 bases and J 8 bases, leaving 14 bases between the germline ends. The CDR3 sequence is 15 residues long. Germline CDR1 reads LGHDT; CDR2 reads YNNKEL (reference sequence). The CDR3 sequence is CASSQEPGAKDEQFF. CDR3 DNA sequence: TGTGCCAGCAGCCAAGAACCTGGGGCCAAGGATGAGCAGTTCTTC.

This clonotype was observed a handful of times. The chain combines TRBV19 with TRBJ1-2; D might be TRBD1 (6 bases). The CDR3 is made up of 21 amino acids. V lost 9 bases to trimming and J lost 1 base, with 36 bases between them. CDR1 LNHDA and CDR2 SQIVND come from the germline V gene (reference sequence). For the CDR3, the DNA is TGTGCCAGGAGCGAACAGGGCATTCTACCCAGGTGGCACGGCTTTAACTATGGCTACACCTTC. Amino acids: CARSEQGILPRWHGFNYGYTF.

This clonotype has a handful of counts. CDR3 sequence reads: CASSLNARGLAGSSYEQYV. CDR3 bases: TGTGCCAGCAGCTTAAACGCCCGGGGACTAGCGGGGAGCTCCTACGAGCAGTACGTC. The V call is TRBV11-2, the J call TRBJ2-7; TRBD2 aligns across 13 bases. Trimming at V came to 2 bases and at J to 0 bases, leaving 10 bases not matched to a gene. The CDR3 runs 19 residues. Per the germline V gene, CDR1 is SGHAT and CDR2 is FQNNGV.

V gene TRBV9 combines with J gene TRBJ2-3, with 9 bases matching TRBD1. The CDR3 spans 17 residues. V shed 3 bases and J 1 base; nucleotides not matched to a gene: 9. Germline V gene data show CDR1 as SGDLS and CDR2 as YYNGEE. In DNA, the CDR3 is TGTGCCAGCAGCGGCGGGGTAGGGGACAGGGGCACAGATACGCAGTATTTT. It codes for CASSGGVGDRGTDTQYF. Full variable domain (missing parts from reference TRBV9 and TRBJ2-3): DSGVTQTPKHLITATGQRVTLRCSPRSGDLSVYWYQQSLDQGLQFLIQYYNGEERAKGNILERFSAQQFPDLHSELNLSSLELGDSALYFCASSGGVGDRGTDTQYFGPGTRLTVL.

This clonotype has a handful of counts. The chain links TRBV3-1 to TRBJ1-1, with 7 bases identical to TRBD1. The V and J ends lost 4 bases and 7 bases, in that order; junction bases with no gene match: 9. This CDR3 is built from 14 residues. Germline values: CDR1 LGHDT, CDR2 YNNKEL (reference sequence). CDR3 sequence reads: CASSPGTAEYEAFF. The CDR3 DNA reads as TGTGCCAGCAGCCCCGGGACAGCCGAATATGAAGCTTTCTTT.

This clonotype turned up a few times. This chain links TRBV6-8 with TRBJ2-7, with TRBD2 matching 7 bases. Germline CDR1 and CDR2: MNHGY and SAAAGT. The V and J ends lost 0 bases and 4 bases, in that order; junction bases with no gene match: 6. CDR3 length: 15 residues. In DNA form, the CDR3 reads TGTGCCAGCAGTTACTCGGGACTAATTAAGTACGAGCAGTACTTC. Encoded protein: CASSYSGLIKYEQYF.